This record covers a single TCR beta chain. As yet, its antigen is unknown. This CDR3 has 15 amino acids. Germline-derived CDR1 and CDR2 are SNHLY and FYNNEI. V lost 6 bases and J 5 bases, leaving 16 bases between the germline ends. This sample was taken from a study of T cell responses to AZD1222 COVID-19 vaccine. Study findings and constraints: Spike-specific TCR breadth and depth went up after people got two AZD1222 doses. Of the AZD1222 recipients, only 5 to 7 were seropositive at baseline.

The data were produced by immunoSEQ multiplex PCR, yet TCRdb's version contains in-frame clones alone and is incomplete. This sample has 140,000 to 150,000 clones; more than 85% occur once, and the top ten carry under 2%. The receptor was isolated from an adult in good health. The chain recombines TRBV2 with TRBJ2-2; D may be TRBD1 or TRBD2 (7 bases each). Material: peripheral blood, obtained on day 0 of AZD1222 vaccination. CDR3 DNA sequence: TGTGCCAGCAGATCTCAGGGGGGGTGGACCGGGGAGCTGTTTTTT. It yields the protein CASRSQGGWTGELFF.